A single sample is the source of the 8 T cell receptor beta chains below, sequenced in a study of blood T cell repertoires in COVID-19. TCRdb's table, derived via immunoSEQ multiplex PCR, lists solely in-frame clones and lacks some. The table has around 400,000 clones, 80% to 90% seen once; the top ten hold approximately 1.2%. Input material: peripheral blood. All receptors come from a man aged 35 to 55 with acute or convalescent COVID-19.

The chain employs TRBV7-8 and TRBJ2-7; D is unclear. The CDR3 is 15 amino acids. The V gene lost 5 bases and the J gene lost 3 bases, with 17 bases spanning the gap. From germline, CDR1 is SGHVS and CDR2 FQNEAQ. CDR3 loop: CASSLLREADYEQYF. In DNA form, the CDR3 reads TGTGCCAGCAGCCTACTACGCGAGGCAGACTACGAGCAGTACTTC.

Only one count was recorded for this clone. The CDR3 spells CASSLANREIANTEAFF. As DNA, the CDR3 is TGTGCCAGCAGTTTAGCAAACAGGGAAATAGCGAACACTGAAGCTTTCTTT. J is TRBJ1-1 and V is TRBV27; weak D call: TRBD1 (6 bases). The V and J ends lost 2 bases and 1 base respectively, with 17 bases between them. The germline V gene encodes CDR1 MNHEY and CDR2 SMNVEV (reference sequence). The CDR3 is made up of 17 amino acids.

This chain links TRBV4-3 with TRBJ2-7; 7 nucleotides agree with TRBD1. Germline V gene data show CDR1 as LGHNA and CDR2 as YSLEER. The CDR3 extends over 15 amino acids. J was trimmed by 4 bases and V by 0 bases; bases with no gene match: 6. CDR3 amino acids: CASSQDWTGPYEQYF. The CDR3 nucleotides read TGCGCCAGCAGCCAAGACTGGACAGGCCCATACGAGCAGTACTTC.

This clone was detected once. The chain is built from TRBV12-3 or TRBV12-4 and TRBJ2-7; D not resolved. The CDR3 has 12 residues. The V and J ends lost 5 bases and 3 bases respectively, with 8 bases between them. CDR3 protein: CASSTTGYEQYF. The DNA for the CDR3 is TGTGCCAGCAGTACGACTGGCTACGAGCAGTACTTC.

The chain recombines TRBV9 with TRBJ1-1; 8 bases match TRBD1. CDR1 and CDR2 (germline): SGDLS, YYNGEE. The CDR3 loop spans 15 amino acids. V lost 6 bases and J lost 1; bases outside the gene matches: 8. CDR3 protein: CASNEAGTGNTEAFF. CDR3 DNA: TGTGCCAGCAACGAGGCAGGGACAGGGAACACTGAAGCTTTCTTT.

The chain carries TRBV27 and TRBJ1-2; D may be TRBD1 (6 bases). Germline V gene data show CDR1 as MNHEY and CDR2 as SMNVEV (reference sequence). CDR3 size: 14 residues. Trimming left V 0 bases short and J 8 bases short, with 13 bases between. The CDR3 DNA reads as TGTGCCAGCAGTTTATCCCGCACAGGGCACGGCTACACCTTC. Protein: CASSLSRTGHGYTF.

CDR3 sequence reads: CASSLRGREDTEAFF. DNA of the CDR3: TGCGCCAGCAGCTTGAGAGGCAGGGAGGACACTGAAGCTTTCTTT. V gene TRBV5-1 combines with J gene TRBJ1-1; D perhaps matches TRBD1 (5 bases). CDR1 SGHRS and CDR2 YFSETQ come from the germline V gene. V lost 1 base, J lost 3 bases, and 13 bases lay in between. This CDR3 has 15 residues.

This chain joins TRBV18 and TRBJ2-2; 10 positions agree with TRBD1. V lost 3 bases to trimming and J lost 5 bases; unmatched junction nucleotides: 6. From germline, CDR1 is KGHSH and CDR2 LQKENI. The CDR3 contains 16 residues. In nucleotides, the CDR3 is TGTGCCAGCTCACCCGACAGGGGGCGCGAAACCGGGGAGCTGTTTTTT. This encodes CASSPDRGRETGELFF.